Presented here are 30 T cell receptor beta chains from one specimen sequenced in a study of blood T cell repertoires in COVID-19. Measured with immunoSEQ multiplex PCR; TCRdb has only the in-frame clones, and not every one. The sample contains some 270,000 clones, 84% of which appear only once. The sequenced sample was peripheral blood. The source of these receptors is a woman in her thirties or forties who had recovered from COVID-19.

V gene TRBV7-8 combines with J gene TRBJ2-7; tentative D call: TRBD2 (6 bases). Germline CDR1 and CDR2: SGHVS and FQNEAQ. V lost 2 bases, J lost 4 bases, and 12 bases lay in between. The CDR3 length is 14 residues. CDR3 sequence: CASSLIGSGYEQYF. CDR3 DNA sequence: TGTGCCAGCAGCTTAATAGGGAGCGGGTACGAGCAGTACTTC.

The gene calls are TRBV2 and TRBJ2-2; no firm D call. The CDR3 loop spans 12 amino acids. Deletions cut 4 bases from V and 3 bases from J, with 3 bases between. In germline, CDR1 is SNHLY, CDR2 FYNNEI. CDR3 in amino acids: CASSVYTGELFF. For the CDR3, the DNA is TGTGCCAGCAGTGTCTACACCGGGGAGCTGTTTTTT.

V usage is TRBV9 and J usage is TRBJ2-3; weak D call: TRBD2 (6 bases). CDR1 SGDLS and CDR2 YYNGEE come from the germline V gene. Trimming shortened V by 1 base and J by 4 bases, and 10 bases separated the two germline ends. The CDR3 length is 14 residues. The CDR3 here is CASSVKAGADTQYF. CDR3 coding DNA: TGTGCCAGCAGCGTAAAAGCGGGTGCAGATACGCAGTATTTT.

The V gene is TRBV5-4, the J gene TRBJ1-1, with TRBD1 identical over 8 bases. Germline CDR1 reads SGHNT; CDR2 reads YYREEE (reference sequence). V gave up 5 bases and J gave up 1 base; unmatched junction bases: 4. The CDR3 is 14 amino acids. The DNA of the CDR3 is TGTGCCAGCAGACTGGACAGGGAGAACACTGAAGCTTTCTTT. Protein: CASRLDRENTEAFF.

The chain couples TRBV3-1 (or the pseudogene TRBV3-2) to TRBJ2-7, with 11 positions matching TRBD1. The germline CDR1 and CDR2 sequences are LGHDT and YNNKEL (reference sequence). Unmatched junction bases numbered 7, after V lost 4 bases and J lost 5 bases. CDR3 length equals 15 residues. The CDR3 is CASSLGGQGADEQYF. Written as DNA, the CDR3 is TGTGCCAGCAGCCTTGGAGGACAGGGGGCCGACGAGCAGTACTTC.

This chain links TRBV2 with TRBJ2-3, with 11 bases matching TRBD2. The CDR3 sequence is 15 residues long. V lost 6 bases to trimming and J lost 1 base; unmatched junction nucleotides: 3. The germline V gene has CDR1 SNHLY and CDR2 FYNNEI. The CDR3 DNA reads TGTGCCAGCAGCAAACTAGCGGGGGGCACAGATACGCAGTATTTT. The encoded protein is CASSKLAGGTDTQYF.

V is TRBV30 and J is TRBJ1-6, with TRBD1 as a possible D gene (5 bases). The CDR3 extends over 14 amino acids. Trimming pared 0 bases from V and 10 bases from J, leaving 13 bases between. Germline assignment: CDR1 GTSNPN and CDR2 SVGIG (reference sequence). The CDR3 sequence is CAWSVRQGWSPLHF. The CDR3 nucleotides are TGTGCCTGGAGTGTCAGGCAGGGCTGGTCACCCCTCCACTTT.

This chain uses TRBV3-1 (or the pseudogene TRBV3-2) with TRBJ2-7, with TRBD1 matching 8 bases. The CDR3 covers 15 residues. The trim removed 1 base at V and 4 bases at J, leaving 6 bases unmatched. Per the germline V gene, CDR1 is LGHDT and CDR2 is YNNKEL (reference sequence). The CDR3 here is CASSQGAGGSYEQYF. DNA for the CDR3: TGTGCCAGCAGCCAAGGTGCAGGGGGCTCATACGAGCAGTACTTC.

This clone showed up just a few times. The J gene is TRBJ2-7, the V gene TRBV11-3; perhaps TRBD1 as D (6 bases). The CDR3 is 12 residues long. The V end lost 5 bases, the J end lost 5 bases, and 10 bases lay between the germline ends. From germline, CDR1 is SGHNT and CDR2 YENEEA. CDR3 protein: CASSLTGNEQYF. CDR3 nucleotides: TGTGCCAGCAGCCTAACAGGGAACGAGCAGTACTTC.

The chain carries TRBV19 and TRBJ2-3; 12 bases are a match to TRBD2. Trimming at V came to 2 bases and at J to 0 bases, leaving 9 bases not matched to a gene. The CDR3 runs 19 residues. From germline, CDR1 is LNHDA and CDR2 SQIVND (reference sequence). The DNA for the CDR3 is TGTGCCAGTAGTATACGACTAGCGGGGGCCAGAGGTAGCACAGATACGCAGTATTTT. It yields the protein CASSIRLAGARGSTDTQYF.

The J gene is TRBJ2-3, the V gene TRBV5-5; no firm D call. The CDR3 runs 13 residues. Germline V gene lookup returns CDR1 SGHKS and CDR2 YYEKEE (reference sequence). The V gene lost 0 bases and the J gene lost 3 bases, with 5 bases spanning the gap. Here the CDR3 DNA reads TGTGCCAGCAGCTTGGCCCCAACAGATACGCAGTATTTT. It translates to CASSLAPTDTQYF.

This clone has a single count. The CDR3 DNA follows: TGTGCCAGCAGCTTAGCCGTCGGGGGATCCGGGGAGCTGTTTTTT. Its protein is CASSLAVGGSGELFF. The chain has TRBV13 and TRBJ2-2, with D perhaps matching TRBD2 (6 bases). V was trimmed by 1 base and J by 6 bases, leaving 12 bases between them. The CDR3 sequence is 15 residues long. CDR1 is PRHDT, CDR2 FYEKMQ, per germline (reference sequence).

This chain joins TRBV11-3 and TRBJ2-3, with 9 bases matching TRBD1. Unmatched junction bases numbered 8, after V lost 5 bases and J lost 5 bases. The CDR3 contains 15 residues. The germline V gene encodes CDR1 SGHNT and CDR2 YENEEA. CDR3 nucleotide sequence: TGTGCCAGCAGCGAGACGGGACAGGGAATAGATACGCAGTATTTT. This codes for CASSETGQGIDTQYF.

The chain recombines TRBV2 with TRBJ1-5; D is possibly TRBD1 (5 bases). CDR1 and CDR2 (germline): SNHLY, FYNNEI. V gave up 0 bases and J gave up 0 bases, with 9 bases separating them. This CDR3 is 16 amino acids long. In nucleotides, the CDR3 is TGTGCCAGCAGTGAAGCGACAGTCAATAGCAATCAGCCCCAGCATTTT. Protein: CASSEATVNSNQPQHF.

The chain has TRBV5-6 and TRBJ2-3; TRBD2 matches at 14 bases. Germline CDR1 and CDR2: SGHDT and YYEEEE. CDR3 length: 17 residues. Losses at the gene ends were 4 bases for V and 7 bases for J; bases not matched to a gene: 11. CDR3 DNA: TGTGCCAGCAGCACCCGGACTAGCGGGGGGTTTTATTATACGCAGTATTTT. Its translation is CASSTRTSGGFYYTQYF.

The chain employs TRBV10-2 and TRBJ1-4; D is uncertain. Looked up from germline, CDR1 is WSHSY and CDR2 is SAAADI. With 0 bases removed from V and 0 bases from J, the gap between germline ends came to 8 bases. This CDR3 has 16 amino acids. CDR3 sequence reads: CASSESGRATNEKLFF. The CDR3 bases are TGCGCCAGCAGTGAGTCCGGTCGTGCAACTAATGAAAAACTGTTTTTT.

The chain links TRBV5-1 to TRBJ1-4, with a tentative D call TRBD1 (5 bases). V lost 5 bases and J 13 bases, leaving 15 bases between the germline ends. The CDR3 runs to 12 residues. Germline CDR1 SGHRS, CDR2 YFSETQ. CDR3: CASSRDLEVLFF. The CDR3 nucleotides read TGCGCCAGCAGTAGGGACTTAGAGGTACTGTTTTTT.

V is TRBV6-1 and J is TRBJ1-2; no firm D call. The CDR3 extends over 13 amino acids. CDR1 and CDR2 (germline): MNHNS, SASEGT. V was trimmed by 0 bases and J by 5 bases, leaving 7 bases between them. CDR3 nucleotides: TGTGCCAGCAGTGAAGCGGCAGATTATGGCTACACCTTC. Translating it yields CASSEAADYGYTF.

To note about this clone: Distinct nucleotide sequences in the sample also encode this CDR3. The gene calls are TRBV19 and TRBJ1-2; possible D gene TRBD1, 5 bases. Trimming removed 5 bases from V and 5 bases from J, with 9 bases in between. This CDR3 contains 12 residues. Germline V gives CDR1 LNHDA, CDR2 SQIVND (reference sequence). In DNA form, the CDR3 reads TGTGCCAGTAGTCGCCAGGGATATGGCTACACCTTC. This codes for CASSRQGYGYTF.

This chain joins TRBV7-6 and TRBJ1-3; possibly TRBD1 for D (5 bases). Germline CDR1 and CDR2: SGHVS and FNYEAQ. The CDR3 runs 18 residues. V was trimmed by 1 base and J by 0 bases, leaving 16 bases between them. CDR3 DNA sequence: TGTGCCAGCAGCTTAGGATATCCAGGGCGAAACTCTGGAAACACCATATATTTT. Translating gives CASSLGYPGRNSGNTIYF.

The chain is built from TRBV5-1 and TRBJ1-4, with 8 bases matching TRBD1. The CDR3 contains 15 residues. V shed 5 bases and J 4 bases; nucleotides not matched to a gene: 7. From germline, CDR1 is SGHRS and CDR2 YFSETQ. The CDR3 sequence is CASSARTGRNEKLFF. As DNA, the CDR3 is TGCGCCAGCAGTGCCCGGACAGGGCGTAATGAAAAACTGTTTTTT.

The chain employs TRBV29-1 and TRBJ2-3, with 10 positions matching TRBD2. Germline V CDR1 and CDR2: SQVTM, ANQGSEA. V trimming: 7 bases; J trimming: 0 bases; junction bases outside the gene matches: 16. The CDR3 is made up of 18 amino acids. The CDR3 loop is CSAYRASGGRRSTDTQYF. Here the CDR3 DNA reads TGCAGCGCCTACCGGGCTAGCGGGGGCCGTAGAAGCACAGATACGCAGTATTTT.

This chain links TRBV14 with TRBJ1-5; D remains unclear. CDR3 size: 13 residues. CDR1 and CDR2 from the germline V gene are SGHDN and FVKESK. V was trimmed by 0 bases and J by 7 bases, leaving 7 bases between them. The CDR3 DNA follows: TGTGCCAGCAGCCAAGATCTTGGCCAGCCCCAGCATTTT. Translated: CASSQDLGQPQHF.

J is TRBJ2-5 and V is TRBV7-7; 8 positions agree with TRBD2. CDR1 is SSHAT and CDR2 is FNYEAQ in the germline V gene (reference sequence). V lost 1 base and J lost 3; bases outside the gene matches: 13. The CDR3 consists of 18 residues. CDR3 loop: CASSLVAPFRAGEETQYF. CDR3 sequence (DNA): TGTGCCAGCAGCTTAGTGGCCCCGTTTCGAGCGGGGGAAGAGACCCAGTACTTC.

This clone was observed at least ten times. The chain couples TRBV6-6 to TRBJ2-7; tentatively, D is TRBD1 (5 bases). This CDR3 region has 15 residues. V lost 6 bases, J lost 0 bases, and 15 bases lay in between. Germline V gene data show CDR1 as MNHNY and CDR2 as SVGAGI (reference sequence). CDR3 amino acids: CASRRHDRDSYEQYF. As DNA, the CDR3 is TGTGCCAGCAGACGTCACGACAGAGACTCCTACGAGCAGTACTTC.

The rearrangement links TRBV5-1 to TRBJ1-4; a weak D match, TRBD1 (6 bases). This CDR3 is built from 14 residues. CDR1 is SGHRS and CDR2 is YFSETQ in the germline V gene. V shed 0 bases and J shed 8 bases, with 11 bases lying between them. The CDR3 nucleotides are TGCGCCAGCAGCTTGGAAGGGGGAAAGGAAAAACTGTTTTTT. It encodes CASSLEGGKEKLFF.

This clone was picked up one time. This chain joins TRBV10-3 and TRBJ2-1, with D perhaps TRBD2 (5 bases). The CDR3 has 17 amino acids. Germline V gene sequence: CDR1 ENHRY, CDR2 SYGVKD. Trimming pared 10 bases from V and 0 bases from J, leaving 22 bases between. For the CDR3, the DNA is TGTGCCACCAACAACGCAGGAGGAGCAAGCTCCTACAATGAGCAGTTCTTC. As protein: CATNNAGGASSYNEQFF.

V is TRBV5-5 and J is TRBJ2-3; 9 bases are shared with TRBD2. Unmatched junction bases numbered 4, after V lost 0 bases and J lost 2 bases. Per the germline V gene, CDR1 is SGHKS and CDR2 is YYEKEE (reference sequence). This CDR3 has 16 residues. DNA of the CDR3: TGTGCCAGCAGCTTGGGGGGGACTAGCCACACAGATACGCAGTATTTT. It specifies CASSLGGTSHTDTQYF.

This chain links TRBV5-1 with TRBJ2-5, with TRBD2 matching 10 bases. This CDR3 is built from 18 residues. Trimming took 4 bases from V and 4 from J; bases not matched to a gene: 16. The germline CDR1 and CDR2 sequences are SGHRS and YFSETQ. The CDR3 loop is CASSQGRTSGALGETQYF. The DNA for the CDR3 is TGCGCCAGCAGCCAAGGAAGAACTAGCGGGGCCCTGGGAGAGACCCAGTACTTC.

This chain uses TRBV5-6 with TRBJ2-6, with a possible D match to TRBD2 (8 bases). This CDR3 has 17 amino acids. Germline CDR1 is SGHDT and CDR2 is YYEEEE. V lost 4 bases and J 0 bases, leaving 14 bases between the germline ends. The CDR3 here is CASSRDSGSSGANVLTF. Written as DNA, the CDR3 is TGTGCCAGCAGCCGGGACAGCGGGAGCTCTGGGGCCAACGTCCTGACTTTC. The full variable domain, rest sourced from reference TRBV5-6 and TRBJ2-6, is DAGVTQSPTHLIKTRGQQVTLRCSPKSGHDTVSWYQQALGQGPQFIFQYYEEEERQRGNFPDRFSGHQFPNYSSELNVNALLLGDSALYLCASSRDSGSSGANVLTFGAGSRLTVL.